This T cell receptor beta chain was captured by sequencing in a study of regulatory T cells in long-lasting Graves disease. Germline assignment: CDR1 MNHEY and CDR2 SVGEGT. This CDR3 has 13 amino acids. Libraries of TCR beta came from iRepertoire HTBI primers plus Arm-PCR of CDR3 regions. TCRdb passed the multiplex PCR reads through MiXCR, listing each CDR3 protein once. The top ten clones hold over 15% of a sample with 400,000 to 500,000 distinct CDR3 sequences, 15% of them seen once. This clonotype was counted only a few times. Time point described: newly diagnosed GD, antithyroid drugs for less than 3 months. With RNA extracted from PBMCs as input, the TCR library was made. This sample also belongs to another study, concerning T cells in Graves' hyperthyroidism and ophthalmopathy. That investigation notes: With a duration under 2 months, the hyperthyroidism was newly diagnosed in patients aged 18 to 65.

Sequenced material: peripheral blood mononuclear cells (PBMCs), taken at new diagnosis, from a patient treated with antithyroid drugs. The receptor's source is a woman aged 30 to 39 with Graves disease. The chain recombines TRBV6-2 or TRBV6-3 with TRBJ2-1; D is perhaps TRBD2 (6 bases). The J call could be wrong; TRBJ2-5 is a better fit for the DNA end. The CDR3 sequence: CASSYSGGKTQYF. The CDR3 DNA follows: TGTGCCAGCAGTTACTCGGGCGGGAAGACCCAGTACTTC.